These 16 T cell receptor beta chains originate from one sample sequenced in a study of cytomegalovirus exposure and HLA in healthy donors. The study ran its PCR with 60 Vbeta and 13 Jbeta primers. The data were produced by immunoSEQ multiplex PCR, yet TCRdb's version contains in-frame clones alone and is incomplete. The sample holds some 140,000 clones, about four fifths seen once. The sample comprised PBMCs. The receptors stem from a man between 18 and 29 years old in good health and CMV-seronegative.

This sequence joins TRBV4-3 and TRBJ1-1; tentatively, D is TRBD1 (5 bases). Germline V gene lookup returns CDR1 LGHNA and CDR2 YSLEER. This CDR3 is 15 amino acids long. V was trimmed by 0 bases and J by 4 bases, leaving 12 bases between them. The CDR3 reads CASSQDRGGTTEAFF. DNA for the CDR3: TGCGCCAGCAGCCAAGATCGTGGGGGGACCACTGAAGCTTTCTTT.

The chain carries TRBV11-2 and TRBJ2-5; 8 bases agree with TRBD2. The CDR3 runs to 14 residues. The V segment lost 5 bases and the J segment 3 bases; nucleotides outside the gene matches: 5. Germline CDR1 is SGHAT and CDR2 is FQNNGV. CDR3 residues: CASSVSGGEETQYF. The CDR3 nucleotides are TGTGCCAGCAGCGTCAGCGGGGGAGAAGAGACCCAGTACTTC.

In the case of this clone: One end of the junction varies from germline; a read error may be responsible. This sequence joins TRBV5-1 and TRBJ2-4; D is undetermined. Per germline, CDR1 SGHRS and CDR2 YFSETQ. The CDR3 consists of 14 residues. The CDR3 bases are TGCGCCAGCAGCTGGAATTTGGGCAAAAACAGTCAGTACTTC. Its protein is CASSWNLGKNSQYF.

This clone was observed a handful of times. J is TRBJ1-2 and V is TRBV7-3; D is unresolved. There are 14 residues in the CDR3. Trimming took off 4 bases at V and 7 bases at J, with 16 bases between the two ends. Per the germline V gene, CDR1 is SGHTA and CDR2 is FQGTGA. CDR3 residues: CASSSGWTSGGYTF. The DNA of the CDR3 is TGTGCCAGCAGCTCCGGATGGACTTCAGGTGGCTACACCTTC.

The chain carries TRBV4-1 and TRBJ2-3; the match to TRBD2 covers 14 bases. With V trimmed by 2 bases and J by 5 bases, 21 bases remained unmatched. The CDR3 runs 22 residues. Germline V CDR1 and CDR2: MGHRA, YSYEKL. CDR3 protein: CASSQSQTGTSGGGGAGDTQYF. The CDR3 DNA follows: TGCGCCAGCAGCCAATCCCAGACCGGGACTAGCGGGGGTGGCGGCGCGGGAGATACGCAGTATTTT.

The chain uses TRBV5-5 and TRBJ1-4, with 9 bases identical to TRBD1. Germline V gives CDR1 SGHKS, CDR2 YYEKEE (reference sequence). The CDR3 is 16 amino acids. V was clipped by 3 bases and J by 0 bases; unmatched bases: 3. The CDR3 sequence is CASSSQGAATNEKLFF. The CDR3, as DNA: TGTGCCAGCAGCTCACAGGGGGCCGCAACTAATGAAAAACTGTTTTTT.

This clone occurred a few times. V is TRBV29-1 and J is TRBJ2-5; 9 nucleotides agree with TRBD2. The CDR3 spans 18 residues. The germline V gene has CDR1 SQVTM and CDR2 ANQGSEA. The ends lost 4 bases at V and 5 bases at J; junction bases unmatched: 20. CDR3 region: CSVGRAAAGGPLGETQYF. CDR3 sequence (DNA): TGCAGCGTTGGGAGGGCTGCAGCGGGGGGCCCTTTAGGGGAGACCCAGTACTTC.

The chain links TRBV4-1 to TRBJ2-3; D remains ambiguous. Trimming stripped 0 bases from V and 0 bases from J, with 7 bases between. Germline assignment: CDR1 MGHRA and CDR2 YSYEKL. The CDR3 has 15 amino acids. The CDR3 DNA reads TGCGCCAGCAGCCAAGAACTAACTAGCACAGATACGCAGTATTTT. It yields the protein CASSQELTSTDTQYF.

The rearrangement uses TRBV10-3 and TRBJ2-1; D ambiguous. This CDR3 has 14 amino acids. The germline V gene has CDR1 ENHRY and CDR2 SYGVKD. Between the trimmed V and J ends, which lost 0 bases and 3 bases, there was a span of 6 bases. The CDR3: CAISESVDYNEQFF. The DNA for the CDR3 is TGTGCCATCAGTGAGTCGGTAGACTACAATGAGCAGTTCTTC.

The chain combines TRBV7-2 with TRBJ2-7; the match to TRBD1 covers 10 bases. CDR1 and CDR2 from the germline V gene are SGHTA and FQGNSA. This CDR3 comprises 13 residues. J gave up 5 bases and V 3 bases, and 1 base lay outside the gene matches. In nucleotides, the CDR3 is TGTGCCAGCAGCTTCGACAGGGGGCACGAGCAGTACTTC. Amino acids: CASSFDRGHEQYF.

This clone was counted once. The junction departs from germline at one end; a sequencing error may be responsible. The chain employs TRBV10-2 and TRBJ1-6; D not resolved. Germline CDR1 and CDR2: WSHSY and SAAADI. The CDR3 is made up of 13 amino acids. CDR3 in amino acids: CANSESFLAPLHF. Written as DNA, the CDR3 is TGCGCCAACAGTGAGTCGTTTTTAGCACCCCTCCACTTT.

This clone came up once. This chain connects TRBV5-3 to TRBJ2-2; D may be TRBD2 (7 bases). TRBV5-3 is classed as an ORF, of uncertain function. V was pared by 6 bases and J by 1 base, with 19 bases between. The CDR3 has 17 amino acids. CDR3 sequence reads: CARIWAGAKKNTGELFF. In nucleotides, the CDR3 is TGTGCCAGAATCTGGGCGGGGGCTAAAAAGAACACCGGGGAGCTGTTTTTT.

This clone occurred once. J is TRBJ2-7 and V is TRBV19; 7 bases map to TRBD1. The length of the CDR3 is 13 residues. Germline CDR1 reads LNHDA; CDR2 reads SQIVND (reference sequence). Losses at the gene ends were 5 bases for V and 3 bases for J; bases not matched to a gene: 4. DNA for the CDR3: TGTGCCAGTAGTCCCGGGACAGACTACGAGCAGTACGTC. Translation gives CASSPGTDYEQYV.

The rearrangement joins TRBV21-1 to TRBJ1-5. TRBV21-1 is described as a pseudogene. This CDR3 is 14 amino acids long. The CDR3 here is CASSKGLGNQPQHF. Written as DNA, the CDR3 is TGTGCCAGCAGCAAAGGACTTGGCAATCAGCCCCAGCATTTT.

The gene calls are TRBV6-6 and TRBJ1-4, with D uncertain. The CDR3 is made up of 13 amino acids. V was clipped by 2 bases and J by 12 bases, with 13 bases between them. The germline V gene has CDR1 MNHNY and CDR2 SVGAGI (reference sequence). CDR3 DNA sequence: TGTGCCAGCAGTTACATCTCCGGGAACGAACTGTTTTTT. As protein: CASSYISGNELFF.

The rearrangement uses TRBV30 and TRBJ1-2; possible D gene TRBD1, 5 bases. Trimming stripped 2 bases from V and 7 bases from J, with 17 bases between. Germline loops: CDR1 GTSNPN, CDR2 SVGIG (reference sequence). The CDR3 is made up of 14 amino acids. The chain's CDR3 is CAWSTTGIWAGYTF. The CDR3 DNA follows: TGTGCCTGGAGTACCACAGGAATTTGGGCTGGCTACACCTTC.